This section outlines one T cell receptor beta chain sequence together with its context. Its cognate antigen is unknown. This entry belongs to a study of beta chain features in type 1 diabetes. General study findings and limits: TCRB CDR3s from Type 1 diabetes patients were moderately but significantly shorter in all four CD4+ subsets.

TCRB transcripts that were expressed got sequenced, as all of the isolated RNA had been reverse transcribed. The assay was immunoSEQ multiplex PCR, and TCRdb's table has in-frame clones only and misses some. The table includes around 130,000 clones, around 9% detected once. The sample consisted of central memory CD4+ T cells from blood. The clonotype comes from a man younger than 45 with type 1 diabetes.

CDR3 DNA: TGTGCCAGCACGAGAACAGATACGCAGTATTTT. Protein sequence: CASTRTDTQYF. The rearrangement uses TRBV28 and TRBJ2-3; D gene unclear. The CDR3 totals 11 residues. V gave up 7 bases and J gave up 3 bases, with 5 bases separating them. Per germline, CDR1 MDHEN and CDR2 SYDVKM.